This T cell receptor (beta chain) was sequenced for a study of Ad26.COV2.S vaccination and SARS-CoV-2 variants. Sequencing used immunoSEQ multiplex PCR; TCRdb keeps in-frame clones, though not all of them. The sample has 290,000 or so clones; 70% to 90% are singletons. Treatment defined: roughly 20 received Ad26.COV2.S at low or high dose, single or two shots; about 5 received placebo; per-sample allocation not given. The investigators took samples on day 63 after the first vaccine or placebo injection. From germline, CDR1 is KGHSH and CDR2 LQKENI. With 3 bases clipped from V and 6 bases from J, the junction kept 5 bases outside the gene matches. CDR3 length: 15 amino acids.

The chain uses TRBV18 and TRBJ2-2, with TRBD2 matching over 9 bases. The sequencing used peripheral blood, collected in a trial of Ad26.COV2.S vaccine versus placebo. The sequence derives from a person aged 18-65 years who received the Ad26.COV2.S COVID-19 vaccine or a placebo. CDR3 loop: CASSPLTSGAGELFF. The CDR3 DNA reads as TGTGCCAGCTCACCCCTGACTAGCGGCGCCGGGGAGCTGTTTTTT. The full variable domain, completed using reference TRBV18 and TRBJ2-2, is NAGVMQNPRHLVRRRGQEARLRCSPMKGHSHVYWYRQLPEEGLKFMVYLQKENIIDESGMPKERFSAEFPKEGPSILRIQQVVRGDSAAYFCASSPLTSGAGELFFGEGSRLTVL.